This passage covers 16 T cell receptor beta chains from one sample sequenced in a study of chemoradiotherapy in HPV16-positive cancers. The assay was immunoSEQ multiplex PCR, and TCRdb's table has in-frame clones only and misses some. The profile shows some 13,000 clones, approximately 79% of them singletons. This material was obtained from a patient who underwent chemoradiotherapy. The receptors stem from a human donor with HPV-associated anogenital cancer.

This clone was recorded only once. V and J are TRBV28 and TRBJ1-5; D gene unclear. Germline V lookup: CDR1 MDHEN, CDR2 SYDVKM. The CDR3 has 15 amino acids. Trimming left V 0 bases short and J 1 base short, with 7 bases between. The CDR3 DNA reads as TGTGCCAGCAGTTTATGGGGAGGGAGCAATCAGCCCCAGCATTTT. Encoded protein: CASSLWGGSNQPQHF.

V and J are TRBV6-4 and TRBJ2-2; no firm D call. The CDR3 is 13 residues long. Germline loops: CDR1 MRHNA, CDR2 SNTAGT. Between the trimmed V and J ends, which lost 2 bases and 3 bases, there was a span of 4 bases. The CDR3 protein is CASSDTDTGELFF. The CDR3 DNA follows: TGTGCCAGCAGTGACACAGACACCGGGGAGCTGTTTTTT.

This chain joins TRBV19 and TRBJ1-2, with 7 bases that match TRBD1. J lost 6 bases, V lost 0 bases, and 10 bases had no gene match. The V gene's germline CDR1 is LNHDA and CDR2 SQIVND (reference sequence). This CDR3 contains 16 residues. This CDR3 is CASSIEGGDRNNGYTF. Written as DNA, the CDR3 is TGTGCCAGTAGTATAGAGGGGGGGGACAGAAACAATGGCTACACCTTC.

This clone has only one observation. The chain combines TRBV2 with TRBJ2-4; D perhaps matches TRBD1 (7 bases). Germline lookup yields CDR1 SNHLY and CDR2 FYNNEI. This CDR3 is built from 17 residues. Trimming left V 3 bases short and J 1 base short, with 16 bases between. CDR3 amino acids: CASSESEGAGAKNIQYF. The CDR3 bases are TGTGCCAGCAGTGAGTCCGAGGGGGCGGGGGCCAAAAACATTCAGTACTTC.

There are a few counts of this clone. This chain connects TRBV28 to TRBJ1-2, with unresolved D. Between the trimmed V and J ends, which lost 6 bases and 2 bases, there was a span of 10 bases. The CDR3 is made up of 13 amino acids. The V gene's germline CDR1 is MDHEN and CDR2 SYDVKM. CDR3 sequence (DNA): TGTGCCAGCAGCTTAGGGCTCAACTATGGCTACACCTTC. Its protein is CASSLGLNYGYTF.

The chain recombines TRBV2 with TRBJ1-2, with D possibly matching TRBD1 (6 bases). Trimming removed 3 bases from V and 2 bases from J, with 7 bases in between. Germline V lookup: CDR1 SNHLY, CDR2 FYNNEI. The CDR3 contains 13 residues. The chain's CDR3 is CASSEGQNYGYTF. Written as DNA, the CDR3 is TGTGCCAGCAGTGAGGGACAAAACTATGGCTACACCTTC.

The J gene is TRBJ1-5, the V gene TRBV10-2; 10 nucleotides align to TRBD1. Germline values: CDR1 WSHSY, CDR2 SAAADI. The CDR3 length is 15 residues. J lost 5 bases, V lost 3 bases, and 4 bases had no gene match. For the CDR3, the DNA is TGCGCCAGCAGTGATCTGACAGGGGGCGATCAGCCCCAGCATTTT. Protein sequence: CASSDLTGGDQPQHF.

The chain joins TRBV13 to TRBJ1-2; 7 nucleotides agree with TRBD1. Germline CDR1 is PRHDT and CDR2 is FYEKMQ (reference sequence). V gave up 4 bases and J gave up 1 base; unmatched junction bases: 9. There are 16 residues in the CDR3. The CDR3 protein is CASSSLNRGVNYGYTF. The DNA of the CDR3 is TGTGCCAGCAGCTCATTAAACAGGGGAGTTAACTATGGCTACACCTTC.

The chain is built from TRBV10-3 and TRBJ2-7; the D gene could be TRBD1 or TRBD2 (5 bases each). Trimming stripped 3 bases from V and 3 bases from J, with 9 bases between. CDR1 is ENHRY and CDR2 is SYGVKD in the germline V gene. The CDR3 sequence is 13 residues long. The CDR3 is CAISDWDGYEQYF. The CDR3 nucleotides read TGTGCCATCAGTGATTGGGACGGCTACGAGCAGTACTTC.

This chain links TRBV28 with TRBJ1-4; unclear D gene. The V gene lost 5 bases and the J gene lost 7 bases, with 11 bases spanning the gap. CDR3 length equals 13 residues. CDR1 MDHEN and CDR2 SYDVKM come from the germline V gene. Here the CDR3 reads CASSSRWFEKLFF. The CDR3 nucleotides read TGTGCCAGCAGTAGTAGGTGGTTTGAAAAACTGTTTTTT. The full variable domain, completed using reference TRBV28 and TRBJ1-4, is DVKVTQSSRYLVKRTGEKVFLECVQDMDHENMFWYRQDPGLGLRLIYFSYDVKMKEKGDIPEGYSVSREKKERFSLILESASTNQTSMYLCASSSRWFEKLFFGSGTQLSVL.

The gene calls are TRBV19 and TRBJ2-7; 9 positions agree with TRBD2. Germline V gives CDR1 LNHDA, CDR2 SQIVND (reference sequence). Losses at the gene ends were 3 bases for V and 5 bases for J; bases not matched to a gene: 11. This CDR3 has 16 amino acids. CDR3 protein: CASSMYSGSFGNEQYF. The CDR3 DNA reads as TGTGCCAGTAGTATGTATAGCGGGAGCTTCGGAAACGAGCAGTACTTC.

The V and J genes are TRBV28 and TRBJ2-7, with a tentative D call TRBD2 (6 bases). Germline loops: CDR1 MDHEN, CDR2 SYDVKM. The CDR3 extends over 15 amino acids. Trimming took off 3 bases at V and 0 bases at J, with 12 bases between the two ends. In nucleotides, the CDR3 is TGTGCCAGCAGTTTGGGGGGTGCAGGCTCCTACGAGCAGTACTTC. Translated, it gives CASSLGGAGSYEQYF.

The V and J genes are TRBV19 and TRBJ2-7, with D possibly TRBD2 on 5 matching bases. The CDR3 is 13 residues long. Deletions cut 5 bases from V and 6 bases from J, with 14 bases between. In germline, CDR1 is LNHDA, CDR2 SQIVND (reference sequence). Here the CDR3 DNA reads TGTGCCAGTAGTGCGAGCGGCGGAGGCGAGCAGTACTTC. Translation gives CASSASGGGEQYF.

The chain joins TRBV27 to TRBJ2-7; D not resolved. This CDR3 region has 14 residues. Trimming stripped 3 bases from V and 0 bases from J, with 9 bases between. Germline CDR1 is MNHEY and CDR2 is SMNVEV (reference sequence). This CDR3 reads CASSLRWDSYEQYF. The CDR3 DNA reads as TGTGCCAGCAGTTTGCGTTGGGACTCCTACGAGCAGTACTTC.

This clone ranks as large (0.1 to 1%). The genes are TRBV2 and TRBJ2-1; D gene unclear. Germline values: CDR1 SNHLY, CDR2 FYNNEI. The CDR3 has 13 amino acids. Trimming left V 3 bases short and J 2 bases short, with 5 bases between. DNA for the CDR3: TGTGCCAGCAGTGAGGAAGCCTACAATGAGCAGTTCTTC. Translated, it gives CASSEEAYNEQFF.

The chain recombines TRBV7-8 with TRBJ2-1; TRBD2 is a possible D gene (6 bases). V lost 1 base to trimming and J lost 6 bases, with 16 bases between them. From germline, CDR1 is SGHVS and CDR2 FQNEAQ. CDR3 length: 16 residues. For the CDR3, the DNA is TGTGCCAGCAGCTTAGTGGCCCGACTAGTGAGCAATGAGCAGTTCTTC. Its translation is CASSLVARLVSNEQFF.